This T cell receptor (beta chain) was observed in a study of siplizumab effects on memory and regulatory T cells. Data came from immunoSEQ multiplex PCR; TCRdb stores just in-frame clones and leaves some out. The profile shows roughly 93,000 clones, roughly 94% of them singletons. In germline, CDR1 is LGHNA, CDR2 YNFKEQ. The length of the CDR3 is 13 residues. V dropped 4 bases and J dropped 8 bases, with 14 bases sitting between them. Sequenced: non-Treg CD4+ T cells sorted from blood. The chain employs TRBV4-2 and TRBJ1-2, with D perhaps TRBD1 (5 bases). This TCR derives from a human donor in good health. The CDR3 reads CASSPPGLRGYTF. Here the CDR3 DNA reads TGTGCCAGCAGCCCTCCGGGACTGAGAGGCTACACCTTC.